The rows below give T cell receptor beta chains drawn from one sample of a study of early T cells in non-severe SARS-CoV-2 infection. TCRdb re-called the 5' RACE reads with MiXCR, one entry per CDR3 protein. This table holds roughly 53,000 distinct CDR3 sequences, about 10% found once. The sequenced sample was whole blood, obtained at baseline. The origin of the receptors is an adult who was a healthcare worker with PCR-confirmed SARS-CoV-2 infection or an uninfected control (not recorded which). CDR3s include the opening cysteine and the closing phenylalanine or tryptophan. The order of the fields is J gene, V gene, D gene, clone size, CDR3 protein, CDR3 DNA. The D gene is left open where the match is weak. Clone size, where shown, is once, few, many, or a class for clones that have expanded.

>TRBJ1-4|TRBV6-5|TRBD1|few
CASSYSKQGEGKLFF
TGTGCCAGCAGTTACTCGAAACAGGGGGAGGGAAAACTGTTTTTT
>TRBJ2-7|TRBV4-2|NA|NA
CASSQDRSDSYEQYF
TGTGCCAGCAGCCAAGACCGCAGCGACTCCTACGAGCAGTACTTC
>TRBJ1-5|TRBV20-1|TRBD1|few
CSASQGASLHQPQHF
TGCAGTGCTAGTCAGGGGGCCTCTCTTCATCAGCCCCAGCATTTT
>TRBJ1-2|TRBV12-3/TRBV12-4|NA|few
CASSLGYGYTF
TGTGCCAGCAGCCTTGGCTATGGCTACACCTTC
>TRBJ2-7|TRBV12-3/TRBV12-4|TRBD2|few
CASSLLAGRGYEQYF
TGTGCCAGCAGCCTCCTAGCGGGCAGGGGTTACGAGCAGTACTTC
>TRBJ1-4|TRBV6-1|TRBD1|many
CASSEELAGGTTNEKLFF
TGTGCCAGCAGTGAAGAGTTGGCAGGGGGCACCACTAATGAAAAACTGTTTTTT
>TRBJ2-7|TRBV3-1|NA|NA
CASSRTDYEQYF
TGTGCCAGCAGCCGGACAGACTACGAGCAGTACTTC
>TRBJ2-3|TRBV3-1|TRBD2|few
CASSSRTSGSRTDTQYF
TGTGCCAGCAGCTCCCGGACTAGCGGGTCCCGCACAGATACGCAGTATTTT
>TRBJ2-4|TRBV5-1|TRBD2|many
CASSLEPSVAGGSKNIQYF
TGCGCCAGCAGCTTGGAGCCTTCGGTAGCGGGAGGGTCCAAAAACATTCAGTACTTC
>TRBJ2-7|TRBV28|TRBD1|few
CASSLSRDRFYSYEQYF
TGTGCCAGCAGTTTATCTCGGGACAGGTTTTACTCCTACGAGCAGTACTTC